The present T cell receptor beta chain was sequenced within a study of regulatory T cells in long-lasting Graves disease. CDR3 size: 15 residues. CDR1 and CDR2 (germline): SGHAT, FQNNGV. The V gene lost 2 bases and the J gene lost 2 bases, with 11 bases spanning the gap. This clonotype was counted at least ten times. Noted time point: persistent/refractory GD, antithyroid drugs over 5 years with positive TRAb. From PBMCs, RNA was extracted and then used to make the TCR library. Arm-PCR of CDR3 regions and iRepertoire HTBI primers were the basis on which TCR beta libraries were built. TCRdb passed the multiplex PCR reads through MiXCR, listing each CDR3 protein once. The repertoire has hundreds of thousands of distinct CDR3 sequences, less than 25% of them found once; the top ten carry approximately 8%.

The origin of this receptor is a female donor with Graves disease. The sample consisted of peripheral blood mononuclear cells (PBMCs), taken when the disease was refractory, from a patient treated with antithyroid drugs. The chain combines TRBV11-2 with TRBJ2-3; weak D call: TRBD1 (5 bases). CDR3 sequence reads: CASSLRKGPTDTQYF. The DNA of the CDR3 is TGTGCCAGCAGCTTAAGAAAGGGGCCCACAGATACGCAGTATTTT.